This T cell receptor beta chain was found in a study of somatic mutations in cytotoxic T cells in rheumatoid arthritis. Study at large: Patient blood, 30 ml in EDTA, was obtained immediately after diagnosis and prior to the start of any treatment.

Points from the study as a whole: Among rheumatoid arthritis patients, TRBV07 appeared slightly underrepresented, and this finding was left without any adjustment for multiple comparisons. Exceedance of 20% of CD8+ cells by the largest CD8+ clone occurred in about an eighth of the roughly 60 patients. Comparison of CD8+ T-cell clonality between rheumatoid arthritis patients and age-matched healthy controls yielded no significant difference.

This clone has only one observation. Antigen specificity is unknown. This CDR3 has 15 residues. The ends lost 2 bases at V and 2 bases at J; junction bases unmatched: 4. Germline CDR1 is PRHDT and CDR2 is FYEKMQ (reference sequence). Assay used: immunoSEQ multiplex PCR; TCRdb lists only in-frame clones, some missing. Among about 20,000 clones listed, about 80% were seen once. Sequencing input: CD8+ T cells sorted from blood. This TCR came from an adult with rheumatoid arthritis. The J gene is TRBJ2-3, the V gene TRBV13; 7 bases align to TRBD2. As DNA, the CDR3 is TGTGCCAGCAGCTTACGGGGGGACTTCACAGATACGCAGTATTTT. It yields the protein CASSLRGDFTDTQYF.